The 23 T cell receptor beta chains given below trace back to one sample, sequenced in a study of T cell responses to AZD1222 COVID-19 vaccine. Sequencing was performed with immunoSEQ multiplex PCR; in TCRdb, only in-frame clones are kept and a portion is missing. Of around 150,000 clones listed, 85% to 95% are singletons. Here the sequenced sample was peripheral blood, taken on day 0 of AZD1222 vaccination. The receptors come from an adult in good health.

This chain joins TRBV11-2 and TRBJ2-2; 14 positions match TRBD2. Germline V lookup: CDR1 SGHAT, CDR2 FQNNGV. This CDR3 has 18 amino acids. The J segment lost 3 bases and the V segment lost 5 bases, leaving 8 bases of the junction unmatched. The CDR3 protein is CASSIMTSGRADTGELFF. The CDR3 DNA sequence: TGTGCCAGCAGCATCATGACTAGCGGGAGGGCGGACACCGGGGAGCTGTTTTTT.

The chain uses TRBV20-1 and TRBJ1-1; D unclear. Germline values: CDR1 DFQATT, CDR2 SNEGSKA (reference sequence). V lost 0 bases and J 11 bases, leaving 10 bases between the germline ends. This CDR3 contains 11 residues. This CDR3 is CSARDSPWAFF. Written as DNA, the CDR3 is TGCAGTGCTAGAGATAGTCCGTGGGCTTTCTTT.

This clone has a single count. The V gene is TRBV7-2, the J gene TRBJ2-1; 10 bases line up with TRBD2. The germline gives CDR1 SGHTA, CDR2 FQGNSA. V shed 7 bases, J shed 4 bases, and the junction held 7 bases outside the gene matches. There are 15 residues in the CDR3. For the CDR3, the DNA is TGTGCCAGCAACAAGCGGGAGGGCCGTTACAATGAGCAGTTCTTC. Encoded protein: CASNKREGRYNEQFF.

The rearrangement links TRBV19 to TRBJ1-4; weak D call: TRBD1 (5 bases). Germline V gene sequence: CDR1 LNHDA, CDR2 SQIVND (reference sequence). V was cut by 7 bases and J by 7 bases, with 16 bases left in between. This CDR3 contains 14 residues. The CDR3 reads CASKPGRGAEKLFF. The CDR3 DNA sequence: TGTGCCAGTAAGCCTGGTAGGGGTGCTGAAAAACTGTTTTTT.

This clone was observed a few times. At the DNA level, this CDR3 is encoded by other sequences in the same sample as well. The chain carries TRBV7-9 and TRBJ1-2; no definite D call. Germline V CDR1 and CDR2: SEHNR, FQNEAQ (reference sequence). The CDR3 has 12 amino acids. Trimming pared 1 base from V and 2 bases from J, leaving 2 bases between. CDR3 residues: CASSLENYGYTF. The CDR3 nucleotides read TGTGCCAGCAGCTTAGAGAACTATGGCTACACCTTC.

The chain uses TRBV30 and TRBJ1-1; the D gene is possibly TRBD1 (6 bases). Germline V gene data show CDR1 as GTSNPN and CDR2 as SVGIG (reference sequence). V was clipped by 2 bases and J by 1 base, with 8 bases between them. The length of the CDR3 is 13 residues. The CDR3 spells CAWSRGPNTEAFF. For the CDR3, the DNA is TGTGCCTGGAGTCGGGGGCCGAACACTGAAGCTTTCTTT.

The chain links TRBV27 to TRBJ1-1; unclear D gene. The CDR3 extends over 15 amino acids. V lost 7 bases and J 0 bases, leaving 15 bases between the germline ends. Germline CDR1 is MNHEY and CDR2 is SMNVEV (reference sequence). The CDR3 DNA follows: TGTGCCAGCACCCTTACAGCGAATATGAACACTGAAGCTTTCTTT. Its translation is CASTLTANMNTEAFF.

The chain uses TRBV7-2 and TRBJ2-7; the match to TRBD1 covers 8 bases. The CDR3 contains 15 residues. The trim removed 5 bases at V and 0 bases at J, leaving 6 bases unmatched. Germline loops: CDR1 SGHTA, CDR2 FQGNSA. The CDR3 reads CASSPTGVYSYEQYF. The DNA for the CDR3 is TGTGCCAGCAGCCCGACAGGGGTCTACTCCTACGAGCAGTACTTC.

The V and J genes are TRBV19 and TRBJ1-6; TRBD1 is a possible D gene (5 bases). Trimming stripped 5 bases from V and 3 bases from J, with 14 bases between. The CDR3 length is 16 residues. Germline V CDR1 and CDR2: LNHDA, SQIVND (reference sequence). The DNA of the CDR3 is TGTGCCAGTAGTTTCCGGGACGGGGACTATAATTCACCCCTCCACTTT. This encodes CASSFRDGDYNSPLHF.

This clone was detected only once. CDR3 nucleotide sequence: TGTGCCATCAGGAGGGCAGAAAATCAGCCCCAGCATTTT. This sequence encodes CAIRRAENQPQHF. This sequence joins TRBV10-3 and TRBJ1-5; D is unclear. In germline, CDR1 is ENHRY, CDR2 SYGVKD. The CDR3 length is 13 residues. Between the trimmed V and J ends, which lost 6 bases and 4 bases, there was a span of 10 bases.

The V and J genes are TRBV4-1 and TRBJ2-7; 8 nucleotides line up with TRBD1. CDR3 length: 16 residues. CDR1 and CDR2 (germline): MGHRA, YSYEKL. V shed 0 bases, J shed 3 bases, and the junction held 7 bases outside the gene matches. In nucleotides, the CDR3 is TGCGCCAGCAGCCAAGATCGCGGGACAGGAGACTACGAGCAGTACTTC. Protein product: CASSQDRGTGDYEQYF.

The chain links TRBV10-3 to TRBJ2-5, with TRBD1 matching 8 bases. V shed 1 base and J 5 bases; nucleotides not matched to a gene: 9. The CDR3 consists of 16 residues. The germline V gene encodes CDR1 ENHRY and CDR2 SYGVKD. CDR3 bases: TGTGCCATCAGTGAGTTCCAGGGGGCGAACGGGGAGACCCAGTACTTC. It specifies CAISEFQGANGETQYF.

The chain links TRBV5-1 to TRBJ2-7; tentatively, D is TRBD1 or TRBD2 (6 bases each). Germline assignment: CDR1 SGHRS and CDR2 YFSETQ. The ends were cut back, 2 bases at V and 3 bases at J, with 18 bases in the middle. The CDR3 covers 16 residues. The CDR3 protein is CASSFGEGGQGYEQYF. The CDR3 coding sequence is TGCGCCAGCAGCTTTGGAGAGGGGGGCCAAGGCTACGAGCAGTACTTC.

Only a few counts were recorded for this clone. The rearrangement uses TRBV7-6 and TRBJ2-3; maybe TRBD2 (5 bases). The V end was cut by 5 bases, the J end by 0 bases, with 15 bases between. The CDR3 loop spans 16 amino acids. Germline lookup yields CDR1 SGHVS and CDR2 FNYEAQ. This CDR3 reads CASSRAAGLSTDTQYF. The CDR3 bases are TGTGCCAGCAGCCGGGCGGCGGGCTTAAGCACAGATACGCAGTATTTT.

V and J are TRBV10-3 and TRBJ1-1; TRBD1 matches at 9 bases. The V gene's germline CDR1 is ENHRY and CDR2 SYGVKD. Losses at the gene ends were 6 bases for V and 8 bases for J; bases not matched to a gene: 16. This CDR3 contains 16 residues. The CDR3 loop reads CAISDWGGQGIGEAFF. The DNA of the CDR3 is TGTGCCATCAGCGACTGGGGGGGACAGGGAATCGGCGAAGCTTTCTTT.

This clone occurred once. The gene calls are TRBV6-6 and TRBJ2-7; D is ambiguous. The CDR3 has 13 amino acids. Trimming took 7 bases from V and 1 from J, leaving 11 bases between them. Looked up from germline, CDR1 is MNHNY and CDR2 is SVGAGI (reference sequence). The CDR3 DNA reads TGTGCCAGCACCCAGGACGGATCCTACGAGCAGTACTTC. This sequence encodes CASTQDGSYEQYF.

The chain links TRBV27 to TRBJ1-5; D remains unclear. V was pared by 6 bases and J by 9 bases, with 12 bases between. CDR3 length: 12 amino acids. Germline V gene lookup returns CDR1 MNHEY and CDR2 SMNVEV (reference sequence). DNA for the CDR3: TGTGCCAGCAGCTCGACCGGGCGGCCCCAGCATTTT. This encodes CASSSTGRPQHF.

In its sample, this clone was seen once. The J gene is TRBJ2-1, the V gene TRBV30; 9 bases line up with TRBD2. J lost 8 bases, V lost 2 bases, and 7 bases had no gene match. There are 14 residues in the CDR3. Germline values: CDR1 GTSNPN, CDR2 SVGIG (reference sequence). The CDR3 DNA follows: TGTGCCTGGAGTCGAGGACTAGCGATAGATGAGCAGTTCTTC. The encoded protein is CAWSRGLAIDEQFF.

This clone has a single count. V gene TRBV7-2 combines with J gene TRBJ2-1; 7 bases are shared with TRBD1. This CDR3 has 16 residues. The V gene's germline CDR1 is SGHTA and CDR2 FQGNSA. Losses at the gene ends were 5 bases for V and 5 bases for J; bases not matched to a gene: 12. CDR3 DNA: TGTGCCAGCAGCCCACCCCCAACAGGGGTAAACAATGAGCAGTTCTTC. The encoded protein is CASSPPPTGVNNEQFF.

With respect to this clone: An end of the junction does not agree with germline; a read error may underlie this. V and J are TRBV29-1 and TRBJ2-3, with D maybe TRBD2 (5 bases). This CDR3 has 13 amino acids. Germline V gives CDR1 SQVTM, CDR2 ANQGSEA. In nucleotides, the CDR3 is TGCAGCGCTGAAGGGAGTATCACAGATACGCAGTATTTT. It encodes CSAEGSITDTQYF.

The DNA of the CDR3 is TGCGCCCGCGGGGGCCTCGCGGGGGGCTCGAACACCGGGGAGCTGTTTTTT. It translates to CARGGLAGGSNTGELFF. The V gene is TRBV5-1, the J gene TRBJ2-2; 8 positions agree with TRBD2. The CDR3 extends over 17 amino acids. Germline trimming cut 10 bases from V and 0 bases from J; bases unmatched to any gene: 14. Germline values: CDR1 SGHRS, CDR2 YFSETQ.

The V call is TRBV27, the J call TRBJ1-2; D uncertain. From germline, CDR1 is MNHEY and CDR2 SMNVEV (reference sequence). Trimming left V 5 bases short and J 8 bases short, with 12 bases between. This CDR3 is built from 12 residues. Here the CDR3 reads CASSGRKWGYTF. CDR3 nucleotide sequence: TGTGCCAGCAGTGGACGGAAATGGGGCTACACCTTC.

The genes are TRBV29-1 and TRBJ2-7, with 10 bases matching TRBD2. Germline V gene sequence: CDR1 SQVTM, CDR2 ANQGSEA. Trimming cost V 7 bases and J 1 base; bases outside gene matches: 7. The CDR3 length is 14 residues. In nucleotides, the CDR3 is TGCAGCGCTATACCTAGCGGGAGATCCTACGAGCAGTACTTC. This sequence encodes CSAIPSGRSYEQYF.